In this sample, the clone carrying this TCR beta chain turned up a few times. What it recognizes is unknown. In germline, CDR1 is MDHEN, CDR2 SYDVKM. The V gene end was trimmed by 8 bases and the J gene end by 8 bases; junction bases not matched to a gene: 5. This CDR3 spans 13 amino acids. Every patient underwent thyroid surgery untreated. Per the original methods: Variation in CDR3 across clinicopathological groups served as the basis for constructing a distant-metastasis classifier in papillary thyroid cancer. MiXCR reprocessed the PCR reads for TCRdb. The V and J calls were not made by the authors but by TCRdb's processing. The table records around 16,000 clones, 27% of them present only once. These data come from a study of metastatic and nonmetastatic thyroid tumors. Study context: For malignant and benign thyroid patients, tumor or nodule tissue and blood were the sources whose repertoires were compared. Study findings and constraints: Across blood and tumor, TCR beta diversity in malignant thyroid tumors was reportedly significantly higher than in benign nodules.

The receptor comes from a female donor with papillary thyroid cancer or a benign thyroid nodule (not recorded which). Some clones in this sample may be carry-over from other donors' samples. Sequenced material: adjacent normal tissue. The rearrangement joins TRBV28 to TRBJ1-6, with 8 nucleotides matching TRBD1. In nucleotides, the CDR3 is TGTGCCAGCGGACAGGGCGCCCATTCACCCCTCCACTTT. Encoded protein: CASGQGAHSPLHF.